This T cell receptor (beta chain) stems from a study of shared clonotypes between healthy human individuals. Sorted-subset replicate PCRs used around 200 ng DNA, about 30,000 T cell genomes. Sequencing used immunoSEQ multiplex PCR; TCRdb keeps in-frame clones, though not all of them. The sample has about 1 million clones; 65% to 75% are singletons. Germline CDR1 is SGDLS and CDR2 is YYNGEE. The ends lost 1 base at V and 1 base at J; junction bases unmatched: 12. This CDR3 region has 19 residues. The chain uses TRBV9 and TRBJ2-5; 11 positions match TRBD2. The sequencing input was memory CD4+ T cells sorted from blood. The subset: CD45RA-negative fraction. This receptor was identified in a man younger than 35 in good health. In nucleotides, the CDR3 is TGTGCCAGCAGCGTAAGCCCCTCGCTAGCGGGGGGATCCCAAGAGACCCAGTACTTC. It translates to CASSVSPSLAGGSQETQYF.